The 22 T cell receptor beta chains presented below share a single source sample, sequenced in a study of T cell repertoires in cytomegalovirus infection. TCRdb independently ran MiXCR on the reads; one entry per CDR3 protein. Of 490,000 or so distinct CDR3 sequences listed, 11% were seen once; the top ten hold roughly 10%. Specimen: PBMCs. The receptors stem from a human donor in good health (CMV status not recorded). Some clones in this sample may be carry-over from other donors' samples.

There are many counts of this clonotype. The rearrangement joins TRBV20-1 to TRBJ1-2; tentative D call: TRBD1 (6 bases). V was shortened by 0 bases and J by 10 bases, with 12 bases between the two germline ends. In germline, CDR1 is DFQATT, CDR2 SNEGSKA (reference sequence). This CDR3 is built from 12 residues. The CDR3, as DNA: TGCAGTGCTAGAGAGGGGGCAGGCCTCTACACCTTC. It translates to CSAREGAGLYTF.

The V and J genes are TRBV4-1 and TRBJ1-6, with a tentative D call TRBD1 (6 bases). There are 15 residues in the CDR3. V lost 1 base and J lost 8, with 12 bases in between. CDR1 is MGHRA, CDR2 YSYEKL, per germline. The CDR3 reads CASSQVGGWHSPLHF. The CDR3 DNA reads TGCGCCAGCAGCCAAGTAGGGGGGTGGCATTCACCCCTCCACTTT.

This clonotype was seen many times. The V call is TRBV3-1, the J call TRBJ1-1; D is unclear. Trimming removed 1 base at V and 1 base at J, with 4 bases between. Germline V gene sequence: CDR1 LGHDT, CDR2 YNNKEL (reference sequence). CDR3 size: 13 residues. CDR3 loop: CASSQVQNTEAFF. The CDR3, as DNA: TGTGCCAGCAGCCAAGTACAGAACACTGAAGCTTTCTTT.

This clonotype was seen ten or more times. The chain joins TRBV2 to TRBJ2-5; TRBD2 agrees at 7 bases. Germline CDR1 is SNHLY and CDR2 is FYNNEI. The CDR3 is made up of 13 amino acids. The ends lost 6 bases at V and 2 bases at J; junction bases unmatched: 3. The CDR3 nucleotides read TGTGCCAGCAGACCGGGACTACAAGAGACCCAGTACTTC. Residues: CASRPGLQETQYF.

This clonotype has ten or more counts. This rearrangement joins TRBV5-8 to TRBJ1-5; D not resolved. With 2 bases removed from V and 0 bases from J, the gap between germline ends came to 9 bases. Germline V gene lookup returns CDR1 SGHTS and CDR2 YDEGEE. There are 15 residues in the CDR3. CDR3 sequence reads: CASSFHRYSNQPQHF. As DNA, the CDR3 is TGTGCCAGCAGCTTCCACCGTTATAGCAATCAGCCCCAGCATTTT.

This clonotype was seen only a few times. The chain couples TRBV6-1 to TRBJ2-6, with TRBD2 matching 13 bases. Per germline, CDR1 MNHNS and CDR2 SASEGT. With V trimmed by 6 bases and J by 4 bases, 3 bases remained unmatched. CDR3 length: 16 amino acids. CDR3 residues: CASRGLAGSGANVLTF. CDR3 DNA: TGTGCCAGCAGGGGACTAGCGGGATCGGGGGCCAACGTCCTGACTTTC.

The table lists this clonotype with many counts. V is TRBV10-3 and J is TRBJ2-5; 9 bases align to TRBD2. Germline V lookup: CDR1 ENHRY, CDR2 SYGVKD. V was clipped by 0 bases and J by 4 bases; unmatched bases: 6. CDR3 length equals 16 residues. The CDR3 region has the DNA TGTGCCATCAGTGAGTCCTTAGCGGGAGCCGGAGAGACCCAGTACTTC. The encoded protein is CAISESLAGAGETQYF.

The CDR3 DNA is TGTGCCAGCAGCTTCAGCCCGGGGAGCTCCTACGAGCAGTACTTC. It specifies CASSFSPGSSYEQYF. This chain connects TRBV5-4 to TRBJ2-7, with D perhaps matching TRBD2 (5 bases). CDR3 length: 15 residues. The V gene's germline CDR1 is SGHNT and CDR2 YYREEE (reference sequence). The ends were cut back, 2 bases at V and 0 bases at J, with 12 bases in the middle.

This rearrangement joins TRBV20-1 to TRBJ1-2, with D maybe TRBD1 (5 bases). Germline CDR1 and CDR2: DFQATT and SNEGSKA (reference sequence). V lost 4 bases and J 8 bases, leaving 11 bases between the germline ends. This CDR3 region has 11 residues. The CDR3 is CSAIDSGGYTF. The CDR3 DNA is TGCAGTGCTATAGACAGCGGGGGCTACACCTTC.

The J gene is TRBJ2-1, the V gene TRBV10-3, with 9 bases fitting TRBD1. V dropped 0 bases and J dropped 9; count of bases not matched to a gene: 3. Germline V lookup: CDR1 ENHRY, CDR2 SYGVKD. CDR3 size: 14 residues. The CDR3 loop is CAISESTGGLEQFF. The DNA for the CDR3 is TGTGCCATCAGTGAGTCTACAGGGGGCCTTGAGCAGTTCTTC.

This chain connects TRBV24-1 to TRBJ1-1; D remains unclear. Trimming took off 5 bases at V and 3 bases at J, with 6 bases between the two ends. Germline assignment: CDR1 KGHDR and CDR2 SFDVKD. The CDR3 has 12 amino acids. This CDR3 is CATSGPYTEAFF. The CDR3 coding sequence is TGTGCCACCAGTGGACCGTACACTGAAGCTTTCTTT.

About this clonotype: One junction end does not reproduce the germline sequence, and a read error may be involved. The gene calls are TRBV7-6 and TRBJ2-2; D may be TRBD2 (6 bases). The germline CDR1 and CDR2 sequences are SGHVS and FNYEAQ. The CDR3 covers 16 residues. CDR3 DNA: TGTGCCAGCAGCTTAAGTACGGGACTGATCACCGGGGAGCCGTTTTTT. It is translated as CASSLSTGLITGEPFF.

J is TRBJ1-2 and V is TRBV5-1; 9 bases agree with TRBD1. CDR1 is SGHRS, CDR2 YFSETQ, per germline. The V gene end was trimmed by 2 bases and the J gene end by 4 bases; junction bases not matched to a gene: 6. CDR3 length: 15 amino acids. CDR3 bases: TGCGCCAGCAGCTTTACCGGGACAGGGAGCTATGGCTACACCTTC. Its translation: CASSFTGTGSYGYTF. Using reference TRBV5-1 and TRBJ1-2 for the parts outside the CDR3, the full variable domain is KAGVTQTPRYLIKTRGQQVTLSCSPISGHRSVSWYQQTPGQGLQFLFEYFSETQRNKGNFPGRFSGRQFSNSRSEMNVSTLELGDSALYLCASSFTGTGSYGYTFGSGTRLTVV.

Ten or more counts support this clonotype. The chain is built from TRBV5-8 and TRBJ2-7, with a possible D match to TRBD1 (6 bases). Trimming removed 4 bases from V and 3 bases from J, with 11 bases in between. In germline, CDR1 is SGHTS, CDR2 YDEGEE. The CDR3 has 13 residues. In nucleotides, the CDR3 is TGTGCCAGCAGCGTCGGGACACACTACGAGCAGTACTTC. This gives the protein CASSVGTHYEQYF.

This clonotype has more than one count but fewer than ten. The rearrangement links TRBV27 to TRBJ2-5; D remains unclear. V lost 4 bases and J 1 base, leaving 10 bases between the germline ends. Germline-derived CDR1 and CDR2 are MNHEY and SMNVEV (reference sequence). The CDR3 is 14 amino acids. In nucleotides, the CDR3 is TGTGCCAGCAGTTCGCACCGGACCCAAGAGACCCAGTACTTC. Protein: CASSSHRTQETQYF.

The table lists this clonotype with many counts. This sequence joins TRBV11-2 and TRBJ2-7, with TRBD2 identical over 11 bases. The trim removed 4 bases at V and 7 bases at J, leaving 6 bases unmatched. Germline assignment: CDR1 SGHAT and CDR2 FQNNGV. This CDR3 is 14 amino acids long. DNA of the CDR3: TGTGCCAGCAGCTCAATAGCGGGAGGGCGGGAGCAGTACTTC. Translated: CASSSIAGGREQYF.

This clonotype was seen many times. The chain recombines TRBV5-1 with TRBJ1-1, with D uncertain. Between the trimmed V and J ends, which lost 0 bases and 4 bases, there was a span of 10 bases. This CDR3 region has 14 residues. Germline V gives CDR1 SGHRS, CDR2 YFSETQ. CDR3 DNA: TGCGCCAGCAGCTTGGCCGGGCAGAGCACTGAAGCTTTCTTT. It specifies CASSLAGQSTEAFF.

Ten or more counts support this clonotype. V usage is TRBV29-1 and J usage is TRBJ1-2; D gene unclear. V was trimmed by 7 bases and J by 6 bases, leaving 21 bases between them. Germline V gene sequence: CDR1 SQVTM, CDR2 ANQGSEA. The CDR3 runs to 14 residues. The chain's CDR3 is CSAARTGWKDGYTF. The CDR3 DNA reads as TGCAGCGCCGCCCGGACGGGATGGAAGGATGGCTACACCTTC.

The chain employs TRBV2 and TRBJ2-4; D gene uncertain. The CDR3 has 15 amino acids. V lost 5 bases to trimming and J lost 0 bases, with 11 bases between them. CDR1 is SNHLY and CDR2 is FYNNEI in the germline V gene. The CDR3 bases are TGTGCCAGCAGTCCGTCTCATTTAGCCAAAAACATTCAGTACTTC. It translates to CASSPSHLAKNIQYF.

This chain connects TRBV20-1 to TRBJ1-4, with TRBD1 identical over 9 bases. The germline gives CDR1 DFQATT, CDR2 SNEGSKA (reference sequence). The CDR3 is 13 residues long. CDR3: CSAKGQGGEKLFF. The CDR3 DNA is TGCAGCGCAAAGGGACAGGGCGGAGAAAAACTGTTTTTT.

V usage is TRBV6-1 and J usage is TRBJ2-7; the match to TRBD1 covers 8 bases. CDR1 MNHNS and CDR2 SASEGT come from the germline V gene. This CDR3 comprises 15 residues. The V and J ends lost 1 base and 5 bases, in that order; junction bases with no gene match: 7. This CDR3 is CASSEERTGSDEQYF. The CDR3 DNA reads TGTGCCAGCAGTGAAGAGAGGACAGGGTCCGACGAGCAGTACTTC.

This clonotype was seen only a few times. The V and J genes are TRBV18 and TRBJ2-4; D may match TRBD1 or TRBD2 (5 bases each). The V and J ends lost 10 bases and 0 bases respectively, with 22 bases between them. The CDR3 is 17 amino acids. Germline V lookup: CDR1 KGHSH, CDR2 LQKENI. The CDR3 nucleotides are TGTGCCACCAATCGGGGCTCGAGCGAAGGAGCCAAAAACATTCAGTACTTC. Its protein is CATNRGSSEGAKNIQYF.